A selection of T cell receptor beta chains follows, all from one sample in a study of Graves' ophthalmopathy and Graves' hyperthyroidism. TCRdb ran MiXCR on the multiplex PCR reads and lists one entry per CDR3 protein. The data contain 300,000 to 400,000 distinct CDR3 sequences, approximately 18% of them singletons. The sample comprised peripheral blood. These receptors were obtained from an adult woman with stable Graves' hyperthyroidism. CDR3s include the opening cysteine and the closing phenylalanine or tryptophan. Each record gives: CDR3 protein, CDR3 DNA, CDR3 length, V gene, J gene, D gene, clone size. The D gene is left open where the match is weak. Clone size is stated in some rows and not others, as once, few, many or a class when expanded.

CDR3 protein: CASSYAGALQETQYF
CDR3 DNA: TGTGCCAGCAGTTACGCGGGGGCCCTTCAAGAGACCCAGTACTTC
CDR3 length: 15
V gene: TRBV6-5
J gene: TRBJ2-5
D gene: NA
clone size: many

CDR3 protein: CSVGDTPYEQYF
CDR3 DNA: TGCAGCGTTGGGGACACCCCCTACGAGCAGTACTTC
CDR3 length: 12
V gene: TRBV29-1
J gene: TRBJ2-7
D gene: NA
clone size: many

CDR3 protein: CSAKTGTANTEAFF
CDR3 DNA: TGCAGTGCTAAGACCGGGACAGCGAACACTGAAGCTTTCTTT
CDR3 length: 14
V gene: TRBV20-1
J gene: TRBJ1-1
D gene: TRBD1
clone size: many

CDR3 protein: CSARDLDEQYF
CDR3 DNA: TGCAGTGCTAGAGATCTGGACGAGCAGTACTTC
CDR3 length: 11
V gene: TRBV20-1
J gene: TRBJ2-7
D gene: NA
clone size: many

CDR3 protein: CASSYATGGRSGELFF
CDR3 DNA: TGTGCCAGCAGTTACGCGACAGGGGGCCGGTCAGGGGAGCTGTTTTTT
CDR3 length: 16
V gene: TRBV6-5
J gene: TRBJ2-2
D gene: TRBD1
clone size: many

CDR3 protein: CASSQVVGGYEQYF
CDR3 DNA: TGCGCCAGCAGCCAAGTTGTAGGAGGGTACGAGCAGTACTTC
CDR3 length: 14
V gene: TRBV4-1
J gene: TRBJ2-7
D gene: NA
clone size: many

CDR3 protein: CASSIAPYTGELFF
CDR3 DNA: TGTGCCAGTAGTATAGCCCCGTACACCGGGGAGCTGTTTTTT
CDR3 length: 14
V gene: TRBV19
J gene: TRBJ2-2
D gene: NA
clone size: many

CDR3 protein: CASRRTRYSNQPQHF
CDR3 DNA: TGTGCCTCCCGGAGGACACGCTATAGCAATCAGCCCCAGCATTTT
CDR3 length: 15
V gene: TRBV10-3
J gene: TRBJ1-5
D gene: NA
clone size: NA

CDR3 protein: CASSLGFGSYEQYF
CDR3 DNA: TGTGCCAGCAGCTTGGGCTTTGGCTCCTACGAGCAGTACTTC
CDR3 length: 14
V gene: TRBV5-6
J gene: TRBJ2-7
D gene: NA
clone size: NA

CDR3 protein: CASSELSAYGYTF
CDR3 DNA: TGTGCCAGCAGTGAATTGTCGGCCTATGGCTACACCTTC
CDR3 length: 13
V gene: TRBV2
J gene: TRBJ1-2
D gene: NA
clone size: NA

CDR3 protein: CASRTLRGQSSYEQYF
CDR3 DNA: TGTGCCAGCAGAACTCTTCGGGGCCAAAGCTCCTACGAGCAGTACTTC
CDR3 length: 16
V gene: TRBV12-3/TRBV12-4
J gene: TRBJ2-7
D gene: NA
clone size: NA

CDR3 protein: CSAPGRSTEAFF
CDR3 DNA: TGCAGTGCTCCCGGTCGGAGTACTGAAGCTTTCTTT
CDR3 length: 12
V gene: TRBV20-1
J gene: TRBJ1-1
D gene: NA
clone size: NA

CDR3 protein: CASSYSNPGGGETQYF
CDR3 DNA: TGTGCCAGCAGTTACTCGAATCCGGGAGGGGGCGAGACCCAGTACTTC
CDR3 length: 16
V gene: TRBV6-2/TRBV6-3
J gene: TRBJ2-5
D gene: NA
clone size: many

CDR3 protein: CSARGQDYEQYF
CDR3 DNA: TGCAGTGCTAGGGGGCAGGACTACGAGCAGTACTTC
CDR3 length: 12
V gene: TRBV20-1
J gene: TRBJ2-7
D gene: NA
clone size: many

CDR3 protein: CASSLREVGTEAFF
CDR3 DNA: TGTGCCAGCAGCTTAAGGGAAGTGGGAACTGAAGCTTTCTTT
CDR3 length: 14
V gene: TRBV7-9
J gene: TRBJ1-1
D gene: NA
clone size: many

CDR3 protein: CASSFGIPGETQYF
CDR3 DNA: TGTGCCAGCAGCTTCGGGATTCCAGGGGAGACCCAGTACTTC
CDR3 length: 14
V gene: TRBV7-9
J gene: TRBJ2-5
D gene: NA
clone size: many

CDR3 protein: CASSLSDAGISGSNVLTF
CDR3 DNA: TGCGCCAGCAGCTTGTCCGATGCGGGGATCTCTGGGTCCAACGTTCTGACTTTC
CDR3 length: 18
V gene: TRBV5-1
J gene: TRBJ2-6
D gene: NA
clone size: NA

CDR3 protein: CASLGLASDYEQYF
CDR3 DNA: TGTGCCAGCCTTGGACTAGCGTCCGACTACGAGCAGTACTTC
CDR3 length: 14
V gene: TRBV2
J gene: TRBJ2-7
D gene: TRBD2
clone size: many

CDR3 protein: CASSVAASGEQYF
CDR3 DNA: TGTGCCAGCAGCGTAGCGGCAAGCGGGGAGCAGTACTTC
CDR3 length: 13
V gene: TRBV9
J gene: TRBJ2-7
D gene: NA
clone size: many

CDR3 protein: CASDTTGGKDTGELFF
CDR3 DNA: TGTGCTAGTGACACCACGGGCGGGAAGGACACCGGGGAGCTGTTTTTT
CDR3 length: 16
V gene: TRBV12-5
J gene: TRBJ2-2
D gene: NA
clone size: many

CDR3 protein: CSAGPGHEQYF
CDR3 DNA: TGCAGTGCTGGTCCAGGACACGAGCAGTACTTC
CDR3 length: 11
V gene: TRBV20-1
J gene: TRBJ2-7
D gene: NA
clone size: many

CDR3 protein: CASSLDGGPSPLHF
CDR3 DNA: TGCGCCAGCAGCTTAGACGGGGGGCCATCACCCCTCCACTTT
CDR3 length: 14
V gene: TRBV5-1
J gene: TRBJ1-6
D gene: NA
clone size: NA

CDR3 protein: CASSYQGRETQYF
CDR3 DNA: TGTGCCAGCAGTTATCAGGGGAGGGAGACCCAGTACTTC
CDR3 length: 13
V gene: TRBV6-5
J gene: TRBJ2-5
D gene: NA
clone size: NA

CDR3 protein: CASSFWGLADHGETQYF
CDR3 DNA: TGTGCCAGCAGCTTTTGGGGACTAGCGGATCACGGGGAGACCCAGTACTTC
CDR3 length: 17
V gene: TRBV11-1
J gene: TRBJ2-5
D gene: TRBD2
clone size: NA